This TCR beta chain was captured by sequencing in a study of blood T cell repertoires in COVID-19. The overall study: Sample material is recorded as cDNA or gDNA derived from T cells, B-cell-depleted T cells, or PBMCs.

Generated by immunoSEQ multiplex PCR, the TCRdb table keeps only in-frame clones and is missing some. The data show approximately 240,000 clones, with around 90% seen just once and 12% held by the top ten. Germline V gives CDR1 MGHRA, CDR2 YSYEKL. Trimming took 0 bases from V and 3 from J, leaving 9 bases between them. This CDR3 region has 14 residues. This clonotype originated in a woman aged 18-29 years who had recovered from COVID-19. Material: peripheral blood. The chain recombines TRBV4-1 with TRBJ2-7; D gene uncertain. DNA for the CDR3: TGCGCCAGCAGCCAAGATATTCCGGGCTACGAGCAGTACTTC. Its translation: CASSQDIPGYEQYF.